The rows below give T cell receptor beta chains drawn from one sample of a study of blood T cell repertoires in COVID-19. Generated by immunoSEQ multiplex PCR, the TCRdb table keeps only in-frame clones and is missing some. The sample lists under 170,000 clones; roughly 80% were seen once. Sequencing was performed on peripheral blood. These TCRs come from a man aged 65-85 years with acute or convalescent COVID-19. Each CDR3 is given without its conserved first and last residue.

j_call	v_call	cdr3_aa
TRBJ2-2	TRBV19	ASSIGWPANTGELF
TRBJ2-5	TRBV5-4	ASSLAGASGGSETQY
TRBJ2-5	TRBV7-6	ASSLEGGRAQY
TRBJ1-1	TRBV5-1	ASSVTQSGTEAF
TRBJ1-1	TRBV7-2	ASTSVGRTEAF
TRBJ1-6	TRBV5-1	ASSRTGVPESPLH
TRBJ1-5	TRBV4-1	ASSQDRGTGVQPQH
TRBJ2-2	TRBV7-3	ASSAHGTMNTGELF
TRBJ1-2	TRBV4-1	ASSHAGTGLLRTNYGYT
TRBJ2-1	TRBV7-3	ASSLMGQGADEQF
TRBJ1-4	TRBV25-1	ASSAVTGADEKLF
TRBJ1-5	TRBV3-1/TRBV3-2	ASSQEKGQGAGVRQPQH
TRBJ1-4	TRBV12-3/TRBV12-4	ASRITGHEKLF
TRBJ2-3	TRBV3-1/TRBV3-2	ASSHSRGLLGDTQY
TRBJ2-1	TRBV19	ASSIGQGTHNEQF
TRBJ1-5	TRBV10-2	ASSDSGTGVHQPQH